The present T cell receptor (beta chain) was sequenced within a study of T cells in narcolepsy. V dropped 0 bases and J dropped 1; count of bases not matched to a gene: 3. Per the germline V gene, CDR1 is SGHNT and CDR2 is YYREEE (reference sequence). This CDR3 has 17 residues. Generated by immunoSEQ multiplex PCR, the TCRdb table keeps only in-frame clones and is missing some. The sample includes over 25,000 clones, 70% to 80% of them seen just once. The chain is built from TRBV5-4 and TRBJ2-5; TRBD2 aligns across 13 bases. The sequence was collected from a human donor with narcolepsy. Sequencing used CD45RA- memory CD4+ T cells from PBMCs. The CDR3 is CASSLGWTSGGQETQYF. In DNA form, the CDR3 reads TGTGCCAGCAGCTTGGGGTGGACTAGCGGGGGCCAAGAGACCCAGTACTTC.